This T cell receptor beta chain was captured by sequencing in a study of breast tumors, draining lymph nodes, adjacent tissues (dated by TCRdb to the mid-2010s). In terms of the full investigation: The study compared TCR beta repertoires across tumor, adjacent nontumor tissue and axillary lymph nodes from breast cancer patients. In human breast cancer, the study set out to assess how tumor, surrounding tissue and draining lymph node repertoires relate to one another and whether T cells might be exchanged between them.

On this clonotype itself: It has no known antigen specificity. Base-call qualities are not available, and no considerably larger clone is one nucleotide away.

The adjacent samples were made up of nontumor breast tissue around the tumor. The research as a whole found: The similarity between tumor and nontumor tissue repertoires was significantly greater in luminal-like breast cancer than in basal-like breast cancer. T-cell repertoire diversity in tumors was found to be lower than in lymph nodes but higher than in nontumor tissue, and preferential V and J gene usage was observed. The conclusion that tumor T cells originate in lymph nodes was framed as consistent with a hypothesis rather than directly demonstrated. The data were judged consistent with most tumor T cells deriving from the lymph node and then expanding within tumor tissue.

The sequencer was an Illumina HiSeq 2000. Multiplex PCR amplification was used to build the TCR beta chain libraries. The amplified TCR beta chain products were analyzed by high-throughput sequencing. The public reads were reprocessed in TCRdb via fastp at Q25 and MiXCR, keeping in-frame beta chains. Each entry merges the rows of one CDR3 protein and shows their most common DNA and genes. Counted in this sample were under 15,000 distinct CDR3 sequences; under 80% of them appeared once. The ten largest clonotypes hold about 45% of the sample. The junction carries 26 bases between V and J, which are trimmed by 5 bases and 9 bases respectively. The CDR3 contains 17 residues, cysteine and phenylalanine counted. CDR3 DNA only is kept here, 51 bases in frame from base 1.

This TCR was sampled from a female donor with breast cancer. Some clones in this sample may be carry-over from other donors' samples. The sequence links TRBV12-3 or TRBV12-4 to TRBJ2-1, and the D gene may be TRBD2, 5 bases matching. The sample was tumor-adjacent breast tissue. The base sequence is TGTGCCAGCAGTCCCCGTTATAGCTTTGAGGGAAAGGTTGAGCAGTTCTTC. It is translated as CASSPRYSFEGKVEQFF.